One sample yielded the 21 T cell receptor beta chains listed below, sequenced in a study of CXCR3-negative and CXCR3-positive naive CD8 T cells (dated by TCRdb to the late 2010s). These receptors are not linked to any known antigen. Sequencing used a NextSeq 550. The Human TCR Profiling Kit (MiLaboratory) was used to prepare UMI-labeled 5' RACE TRB cDNA libraries. Each entry corresponds to one CDR3 protein sequence from reads that TCRdb reprocessed, and DNA is not given. This sample's records show roughly 110,000 distinct CDR3 sequences. The ten top clones hold roughly 0.4% of the sample. Study-wide conclusions, independent of this receptor: TRB CDR3s from CXCR3-positive naive cells showed higher hydrophobicity (lower Kidera factor 4), lower energy, and higher strength and volume indices than CXCR3-negative naive cells.

The sequenced material came from naive CXCR3+ CD8+ T cells from blood. The sample's cell subset or site label, in plain terms: CD45RO-CCR7+CD27+CD95- naive CD8+ T cells expressing CXCR3 (TNR3+). These receptors all come from a human donor in good health. Some clones in this sample may be carry-over from other donors' samples.

The chain's CDR3 is CASSSTVSGNTIYF. The chain combines TRBV7-9 with TRBJ1-3; absent DNA, TCRdb's TRBD1 call cannot be checked. Germline CDR1 reads SEHNR; CDR2 reads FQNEAQ (reference sequence). CDR3 length: 14 residues.

The chain joins TRBV29-1 to TRBJ2-1; checking the TCRdb D call of TRBD1 is not possible without DNA. Germline CDR1 is SQVTM and CDR2 is ANQGSEA. The length of the CDR3 is 13 residues. The CDR3 reads CSVESRGDYEQFF.

The V and J genes are TRBV3-1 and TRBJ2-5. The CDR3 has 14 amino acids. Germline V gene sequence: CDR1 LGHDT, CDR2 YNNKEL (reference sequence). CDR3 region: CASSQDLGAETQYF.

The rearrangement links TRBV7-9 to TRBJ1-2; TCRdb's D call, TRBD1, is unchecked because there is no DNA. The CDR3 loop spans 16 amino acids. Germline V gives CDR1 SEHNR, CDR2 FQNEAQ (reference sequence). Here the CDR3 reads CASSSRDGVIPYGYTF.

J is TRBJ2-7 and V is TRBV15; TCRdb's D gene call, TRBD1, goes unchecked for lack of DNA. The germline V gene encodes CDR1 LNHNV and CDR2 YYDKDF (reference sequence). The CDR3 is made up of 14 amino acids. The CDR3 here is CATSSGDSSYEQYF.

The rearrangement uses TRBV6-2 or TRBV6-3 and TRBJ2-2. CDR1 MNHEY and CDR2 SVGEGT come from the germline V gene. The CDR3 covers 13 residues. CDR3 sequence reads: CASSYYDSGELFF.

J is TRBJ1-1 and V is TRBV29-1. Germline CDR1 and CDR2: SQVTM and ANQGSEA. The CDR3 is 11 amino acids. The CDR3 is CSVERPTEAFF.

This chain connects TRBV7-9 to TRBJ2-1; TCRdb gives TRBD1 as the D gene, but with no DNA this cannot be confirmed. The CDR3 runs 14 residues. Germline assignment: CDR1 SEHNR and CDR2 FQNEAQ (reference sequence). The CDR3: CASSSGRLGNEQFF.

The chain couples TRBV9 to TRBJ1-1. This CDR3 has 14 residues. The germline CDR1 and CDR2 sequences are SGDLS and YYNGEE. Here the CDR3 reads CASSVRAGGTEAFF.

This sequence joins TRBV25-1 and TRBJ2-5; TCRdb's D gene call, TRBD1, goes unchecked for lack of DNA. Per the germline V gene, CDR1 is MGHDK and CDR2 is SYGVNS. The CDR3 contains 17 residues. The CDR3 sequence is CASSPRTLTGRDETQYF.

The chain joins TRBV29-1 to TRBJ2-7; with no DNA, the TCRdb D assignment of TRBD1 cannot be verified. Germline V gene data show CDR1 as SQVTM and CDR2 as ANQGSEA. CDR3 length: 12 residues. CDR3 in amino acids: CSVGAGSGEQYF.

This chain connects TRBV29-1 to TRBJ2-7; TCRdb proposes TRBD2, but this gene call is untestable without DNA. CDR1 is SQVTM, CDR2 ANQGSEA, per germline. The CDR3 is made up of 13 amino acids. The CDR3 spells CSVGLAGAYEQYF.

The rearrangement links TRBV29-1 to TRBJ2-7; lacking DNA, the TRBD1 call made by TCRdb goes unchecked. This CDR3 has 15 residues. Germline lookup yields CDR1 SQVTM and CDR2 ANQGSEA. CDR3 in amino acids: CSVIGRQGVEYEQYF.

This sequence joins TRBV29-1 and TRBJ2-3; TCRdb selects TRBD2, and the lack of DNA leaves this call unchecked. The germline CDR1 and CDR2 sequences are SQVTM and ANQGSEA. CDR3 length: 14 residues. This CDR3 is CSVSGARPTDTQYF.

The CDR3 here is CSVGQGAVGYTF. The V and J genes are TRBV29-1 and TRBJ1-2; no DNA is available, so the TRBD1 call from TCRdb remains unchecked. The CDR3 consists of 12 residues. Germline assignment: CDR1 SQVTM and CDR2 ANQGSEA.

J is TRBJ2-2 and V is TRBV12-3 or TRBV12-4; TCRdb's D call of TRBD2 is untestable without DNA. CDR3 length: 16 amino acids. CDR3 residues: CASSFGAVRNTGELFF.

The chain joins TRBV15 to TRBJ2-7; as DNA is missing, the TRBD2 call by TCRdb cannot be tested. This CDR3 contains 19 residues. Germline values: CDR1 LNHNV, CDR2 YYDKDF (reference sequence). CDR3 sequence reads: CATSRDISGGSLFSYEQYF.

The CDR3 region is CASSFEGMGTEAFF. This chain joins TRBV12-3 or TRBV12-4 and TRBJ1-1. The CDR3 contains 14 residues.

CDR3 protein: CASSQDAGDTQYF. The chain employs TRBV14 and TRBJ2-3; TCRdb outputs TRBD2, but without DNA this stays unchecked. Germline CDR1 SGHDN, CDR2 FVKESK. This CDR3 has 13 residues.

The V and J genes are TRBV19 and TRBJ2-7. The CDR3 is made up of 13 amino acids. Germline-derived CDR1 and CDR2 are LNHDA and SQIVND (reference sequence). This chain's CDR3 is CASSMQIFYEQYF.

This rearrangement joins TRBV7-2 to TRBJ2-5; TCRdb outputs TRBD2, but without DNA this stays unchecked. Germline V gives CDR1 SGHTA, CDR2 FQGNSA. This CDR3 region has 14 residues. CDR3 amino acids: CASSLGGGAETQYF.